Included here is one TCR beta chain sequence, with context. The antigen remains unidentified. This record comes from a study of shared clonotypes between healthy human individuals. Study conclusions and caveats: Depth was large, yet rarefaction showed that sorted-subset sequencing was incomplete.

DNA at about 190 ng, 25,000 to 35,000 T cell genomes, went into sorted-subset replicate PCRs. Under the authors' procedure: ImmunoSEQ sequences covered only the junction and lacked quality scores; filtering therefore differed. Clones were read by immunoSEQ multiplex PCR, and TCRdb kept only the in-frame ones, dropping some. The DNA gave D and trimming, while V, J and clone size come from that table. The table includes fewer than 400,000 clones, roughly 70% detected once. Germline assignment: CDR1 SGHTA and CDR2 FQGNSA. There are 14 residues in the CDR3. The junction had 3 bases not matched to a gene; V was cut back by 1 base and J by 8 bases.

The chain carries TRBV7-2 and TRBJ1-3; TRBD1 aligns across 9 bases. This receptor was taken from a man aged 25-45 years in good health. Material for sequencing was memory CD4+ T cells sorted from blood. Subset reported: CD45RA-negative fraction. This CDR3 reads CASSLGGQGDTIYF. CDR3 coding DNA: TGTGCCAGCAGCTTAGGGGGACAGGGAGACACCATATATTTT. The whole variable domain, remainder taken from reference TRBV7-2 and TRBJ1-3, is GAGVSQSPSNKVTEKGKDVELRCDPISGHTALYWYRQSLGQGLEFLIYFQGNSAPDKSGLPSDRFSAERTGGSVSTLTIQRTQQEDSAVYLCASSLGGQGDTIYFGEGSWLTVV.